A single sample is the source of the 8 T cell receptor beta chains below, sequenced in a study of shared T cell receptors in the human thymus. Generated by immunoSEQ multiplex PCR, the TCRdb table keeps only in-frame clones and is missing some. The profile shows hundreds of thousands of clones, more than 75% of them singletons. The same data also went into a second study, on human thymus T cells.

Sequenced: thymocytes. The origin of the receptors is a boy in the first two years of life with a congenital heart defect.

The gene calls are TRBV5-1 and TRBJ2-1, with D possibly TRBD1 on 5 matching bases. The CDR3 is 13 residues long. The germline V gene encodes CDR1 SGHRS and CDR2 YFSETQ. V dropped 4 bases and J dropped 7 bases, with 12 bases sitting between them. The CDR3 nucleotides are TGCGCCAGCAGCGAAAGACAGAGAAATGAGCAGTTCTTC. It translates to CASSERQRNEQFF.

The genes are TRBV15 and TRBJ2-1; perhaps TRBD2 as D (5 bases). Between the trimmed V and J ends, which lost 0 bases and 7 bases, there was a span of 19 bases. The CDR3 covers 17 residues. Germline CDR1 is LNHNV and CDR2 is YYDKDF (reference sequence). The CDR3 is CATSRDLAASRMNEQFF. In nucleotides, the CDR3 is TGTGCCACCAGCAGAGATTTGGCGGCTAGCCGGATGAATGAGCAGTTCTTC. The full variable domain, its missing parts supplied by reference TRBV15 and TRBJ2-1, is DAMVIQNPRYQVTQFGKPVTLSCSQTLNHNVMYWYQQKSSQAPKLLFHYYDKDFNNEADTPDNFQSRRPNTSFCFLDIRSPGLGDTAMYLCATSRDLAASRMNEQFFGPGTRLTVL.

The chain joins TRBV28 to TRBJ1-5, with D possibly being TRBD1 (6 bases). Trimming shortened V by 5 bases and J by 2 bases, and 13 bases separated the two germline ends. The length of the CDR3 is 15 residues. Germline loops: CDR1 MDHEN, CDR2 SYDVKM. CDR3 sequence: CASSERGLGNQPQHF. The CDR3 coding sequence is TGTGCCAGCAGTGAGCGGGGGCTAGGCAATCAGCCCCAGCATTTT.

The CDR3 DNA reads TGTGCCAGTAGTATAGGGCCCACAGGGTGGGCTCTCCTGAATGAAAAACTGTTTTTT. This sequence encodes CASSIGPTGWALLNEKLFF. The chain is built from TRBV19 and TRBJ1-4, with D possibly being TRBD1 (6 bases). This CDR3 is 19 amino acids long. Trimming cost V 1 base and J 5 bases, with 23 bases left between them. Germline assignment: CDR1 LNHDA and CDR2 SQIVND (reference sequence).

The V gene is TRBV7-6, the J gene TRBJ2-3; 14 nucleotides match TRBD2. With V trimmed by 0 bases and J by 6 bases, 2 bases remained unmatched. The CDR3 is made up of 16 amino acids. Germline-derived CDR1 and CDR2 are SGHVS and FNYEAQ. CDR3 residues: CASSLAGLAGVDTQYF. The CDR3 region has the DNA TGTGCCAGCAGCTTAGCGGGACTAGCGGGAGTTGATACGCAGTATTTT. Full variable domain (outside the CDR3, taken from reference TRBV7-6 and TRBJ2-3): GAGVSQSPRYKVTKRGQDVALRCDPISGHVSLYWYRQALGQGPEFLTYFNYEAQQDKSGLPNDRFSAERPEGSISTLTIQRTEQRDSAMYRCASSLAGLAGVDTQYFGPGTRLTVL.

This clone was detected only once. The chain is built from TRBV2 and TRBJ1-4; 7 bases map to TRBD1. CDR3 length: 14 amino acids. The V and J ends lost 6 bases and 13 bases, in that order; junction bases with no gene match: 14. CDR1 SNHLY and CDR2 FYNNEI come from the germline V gene. DNA for the CDR3: TGTGCCAGCAGCCTCGACAGGGAGAATGAGAGACTGTTTTTT. This gives the protein CASSLDRENERLFF. The whole variable domain, filled in from reference TRBV2 and TRBJ1-4, reads EPEVTQTPSHQVTQMGQEVILRCVPISNHLYFYWYRQILGQKVEFLVSFYNNEISEKSEIFDDQFSVERPDGSNFTLKIRSTKLEDSAMYFCASSLDRENERLFFGSGTQLSVL.

The chain couples TRBV5-3 to TRBJ2-7; 9 bases map to TRBD1. TRBV5-3 is assigned to the ORF class and has an uncertain function. Trimming at V came to 4 bases and at J to 2 bases, leaving 7 bases not matched to a gene. The CDR3 has 15 residues. The CDR3 sequence: CARSTRDRAPYEQYF. CDR3 nucleotides: TGTGCCAGAAGCACCCGGGACAGGGCCCCCTACGAGCAGTACTTC.

V gene TRBV4-1 combines with J gene TRBJ2-1, with 8 nucleotides matching TRBD2. This CDR3 comprises 15 residues. Looked up from germline, CDR1 is MGHRA and CDR2 is YSYEKL. V gave up 0 bases and J gave up 8 bases; unmatched junction bases: 6. The CDR3 DNA sequence: TGCGCCAGCAGCCAAGAGTCGAGCGGGAGTGATGAGCAGTTCTTC. Residues: CASSQESSGSDEQFF.